These 20 T cell receptor beta chains originate from one sample sequenced in a study of OX40 agonist ivuxolimab in advanced cancers. The data were produced by immunoSEQ multiplex PCR, yet TCRdb's version contains in-frame clones alone and is incomplete. The top ten hold approximately 4.4% of the sample, which has more than 50,000 clones, nearly 80% seen once. Sequenced here: CD4+ or CD8+ T cells sorted from blood, sampled in a trial of the OX40 agonist ivuxolimab. The source of these receptors is an adult with an advanced solid tumor such as melanoma, head and neck, liver or kidney cancer.

J is TRBJ2-7 and V is TRBV5-1; perhaps TRBD1 as D (5 bases). The CDR3 sequence is 16 residues long. Trimming shortened V by 2 bases and J by 0 bases, and 15 bases separated the two germline ends. Germline V CDR1 and CDR2: SGHRS, YFSETQ. The CDR3 DNA is TGCGCCAGCAGCTTCCTGGGGCAGGCTTCCTCCTACGAGCAGTACTTC. Translated, it gives CASSFLGQASSYEQYF.

This sequence joins TRBV11-3 and TRBJ2-1; the match to TRBD2 covers 8 bases. J lost 8 bases, V lost 1 base, and 7 bases had no gene match. Germline V gene sequence: CDR1 SGHNT, CDR2 YENEEA. CDR3 length: 15 amino acids. This CDR3 reads CASSLVSGSTYEQFF. The CDR3 nucleotides read TGTGCCAGCAGCTTAGTAAGCGGGAGTACGTATGAGCAGTTCTTC. Full variable domain (rest looked up from reference TRBV11-3 and TRBJ2-1): EAGVVQSPRYKIIEKKQPVAFWCNPISGHNTLYWYLQNLGQGPELLIRYENEEAVDDSQLPKDRFSAERLKGVDSTLKIQPAELGDSAVYLCASSLVSGSTYEQFFGPGTRLTVL.

This clone was detected a few times. The J gene is TRBJ2-3, the V gene TRBV28; the match to TRBD1 covers 8 bases. Unmatched junction bases numbered 14, after V lost 4 bases and J lost 5 bases. The germline CDR1 and CDR2 sequences are MDHEN and SYDVKM. This CDR3 is built from 17 residues. The CDR3 DNA follows: TGTGCCAGCAGTTCTCACCCCGGGACAGGAGGAGGAGATACGCAGTATTTT. This gives the protein CASSSHPGTGGGDTQYF.

This rearrangement joins TRBV6-1 to TRBJ2-3; D is undetermined. V was clipped by 7 bases and J by 4 bases, with 9 bases between them. The CDR3 loop spans 12 amino acids. Per germline, CDR1 MNHNS and CDR2 SASEGT. Here the CDR3 reads CASKYIPDTQYF. CDR3 DNA sequence: TGTGCCAGCAAGTACATCCCAGATACGCAGTATTTT.

This clone is labeled medium-sized (0.01 to 0.1%). The chain uses TRBV29-1 and TRBJ1-2; 7 nucleotides match TRBD1. The CDR3 totals 13 residues. Germline V gene data show CDR1 as SQVTM and CDR2 as ANQGSEA. Trimming took 4 bases from V and 9 from J; bases not matched to a gene: 11. The CDR3 region has the DNA TGCAGCGTTGGCCCCGGGACAGAAGGCCGCTACACCTTC. This gives the protein CSVGPGTEGRYTF.

This clone was observed once. CDR3 sequence (DNA): TGTGCCAGCAGCTTGATTCCAGGGAGAACCGTCCCCGGGGAGCTGTTTTTT. This codes for CASSLIPGRTVPGELFF. The V gene is TRBV5-4, the J gene TRBJ2-2; D possibly uses TRBD1 or TRBD2 (5 bases each). This CDR3 has 17 residues. Germline lookup yields CDR1 SGHNT and CDR2 YYREEE (reference sequence). V lost 1 base and J 6 bases, leaving 19 bases between the germline ends.

This chain uses TRBV28 with TRBJ1-5; no definite D call. The CDR3 sequence is 15 residues long. Trimming stripped 6 bases from V and 3 bases from J, with 15 bases between. Germline loops: CDR1 MDHEN, CDR2 SYDVKM. This chain's CDR3 is CASSSFGRANQPQHF. DNA of the CDR3: TGTGCCAGCAGCTCCTTTGGGAGGGCCAATCAGCCCCAGCATTTT. Supplemented by reference TRBV28 and TRBJ1-5, the full variable domain reads DVKVTQSSRYLVKRTGEKVFLECVQDMDHENMFWYRQDPGLGLRLIYFSYDVKMKEKGDIPEGYSVSREKKERFSLILESASTNQTSMYLCASSSFGRANQPQHFGDGTRLSIL.

This chain uses TRBV11-2 with TRBJ2-7; D gene unclear. Germline V gene lookup returns CDR1 SGHAT and CDR2 FQNNGV. Trimming took 1 base from V and 5 from J, leaving 15 bases between them. CDR3 length: 15 residues. CDR3 amino acids: CASSLGTRLWDEQYF. The CDR3 nucleotides are TGTGCCAGCAGCTTAGGAACGCGGTTGTGGGACGAGCAGTACTTC. The complete variable domain, with remaining parts taken from reference TRBV11-2 and TRBJ2-7, reads EAGVAQSPRYKIIEKRQSVAFWCNPISGHATLYWYQQILGQGPKLLIQFQNNGVVDDSQLPKDRFSAERLKGVDSTLKIQPAKLEDSAVYLCASSLGTRLWDEQYFGPGTRLTVT.

The rearrangement links TRBV29-1 to TRBJ2-1; 12 bases are a match to TRBD1. In germline, CDR1 is SQVTM, CDR2 ANQGSEA. The trim removed 7 bases at V and 8 bases at J, leaving 9 bases unmatched. The CDR3 spans 14 residues. DNA of the CDR3: TGCAGCGCTTCCGGGACAGGGGGCGTTGATGAGCAGTTCTTC. Translating it yields CSASGTGGVDEQFF.

The J gene is TRBJ2-1, the V gene TRBV5-1, with TRBD2 matching 12 bases. CDR3 length: 15 amino acids. The V gene's germline CDR1 is SGHRS and CDR2 YFSETQ. After removal of 4 bases from V and 5 bases from J, the junction contained 4 bases not matched to a gene. The CDR3 DNA follows: TGCGCCAGCAGCCGGACTAGCGGGGCTAACAATGAGCAGTTCTTC. Amino acids: CASSRTSGANNEQFF.

This clone was recorded a few times. The chain joins TRBV30 to TRBJ2-1; 7 nucleotides agree with TRBD2. The CDR3 extends over 15 amino acids. Germline trimming cut 5 bases from V and 6 bases from J; bases unmatched to any gene: 13. Per the germline V gene, CDR1 is GTSNPN and CDR2 is SVGIG (reference sequence). The CDR3 sequence is CAWSLGGWSFNEQFF. In nucleotides, the CDR3 is TGTGCCTGGTCCCTGGGGGGGTGGTCGTTCAATGAGCAGTTCTTC.

The V call is TRBV2, the J call TRBJ1-5; D unclear. Trimming stripped 2 bases from V and 6 bases from J, with 8 bases between. Germline V gene lookup returns CDR1 SNHLY and CDR2 FYNNEI. This CDR3 region has 13 residues. CDR3 DNA: TGTGCCAGCAGTGAACAAGGCGGTCAGCCCCAGCATTTT. It is translated as CASSEQGGQPQHF.

V usage is TRBV7-9 and J usage is TRBJ2-1, with D tentatively TRBD1 (7 bases). The CDR3 runs to 13 residues. V dropped 8 bases and J dropped 7 bases, with 15 bases sitting between them. The germline V gene has CDR1 SEHNR and CDR2 FQNEAQ (reference sequence). CDR3 residues: CASQEGAMNEQFF. The DNA for the CDR3 is TGTGCCAGCCAGGAGGGGGCTATGAATGAGCAGTTCTTC.

The rearrangement links TRBV5-1 to TRBJ2-1, with D tentatively TRBD2 (5 bases). V lost 0 bases, J lost 2 bases, and 9 bases lay in between. The CDR3 is made up of 15 amino acids. Germline V CDR1 and CDR2: SGHRS, YFSETQ. CDR3 sequence: CASSLGGATYNEQFF. The CDR3 nucleotides read TGCGCCAGCAGCTTGGGGGGAGCGACCTACAATGAGCAGTTCTTC. Full variable domain (missing parts from reference TRBV5-1 and TRBJ2-1): KAGVTQTPRYLIKTRGQQVTLSCSPISGHRSVSWYQQTPGQGLQFLFEYFSETQRNKGNFPGRFSGRQFSNSRSEMNVSTLELGDSALYLCASSLGGATYNEQFFGPGTRLTVL.

This chain joins TRBV18 and TRBJ1-5; D possibly corresponds to TRBD1 (5 bases). Looked up from germline, CDR1 is KGHSH and CDR2 is LQKENI. V was shortened by 6 bases and J by 1 base, with 10 bases between the two germline ends. The CDR3 totals 14 residues. Here the CDR3 reads CASSADRSNQPQHF. CDR3 sequence (DNA): TGTGCCAGCTCCGCCGACAGAAGCAATCAGCCCCAGCATTTT.

J is TRBJ1-1 and V is TRBV7-2, with D tentatively TRBD1 (5 bases). Germline V gene sequence: CDR1 SGHTA, CDR2 FQGNSA. Trimming took 6 bases from V and 1 from J, leaving 18 bases between them. The length of the CDR3 is 16 residues. The CDR3 nucleotides are TGTGCCAGCAGTCCAGACCCGGGACGGAAGAACACTGAAGCTTTCTTT. Translated: CASSPDPGRKNTEAFF.

The chain recombines TRBV19 with TRBJ1-4; a weak D match, TRBD1 (6 bases). Trimming shortened V by 6 bases and J by 7 bases, and 15 bases separated the two germline ends. The CDR3 covers 14 residues. Germline CDR1 is LNHDA and CDR2 is SQIVND (reference sequence). CDR3 sequence (DNA): TGTGCCAGTAGACCCACAGGGACTTCTGAAAAACTGTTTTTT. Residues: CASRPTGTSEKLFF.

This clone was observed a few times. This CDR3 reads CASSLVLAGRHEQYF. DNA for the CDR3: TGTGCCAGCAGCTTAGTGCTAGCGGGAAGGCACGAGCAGTACTTC. V usage is TRBV7-9 and J usage is TRBJ2-7; TRBD2 matches at 9 bases. From germline, CDR1 is SEHNR and CDR2 FQNEAQ (reference sequence). V was pared by 1 base and J by 5 bases, with 6 bases of the junction left unmatched. The CDR3 has 15 residues.

The chain carries TRBV18 and TRBJ2-7; TRBD1 agrees at 10 bases. The germline V gene has CDR1 KGHSH and CDR2 LQKENI. CDR3 length: 14 residues. Trimming took 3 bases from V and 1 from J; bases not matched to a gene: 0. The CDR3 nucleotides read TGTGCCAGCTCACCGGACAGGGGGTCCTACGAGCAGTACTTC. Translation gives CASSPDRGSYEQYF. The variable domain in full, with the rest retrieved from reference TRBV18 and TRBJ2-7, is NAGVMQNPRHLVRRRGQEARLRCSPMKGHSHVYWYRQLPEEGLKFMVYLQKENIIDESGMPKERFSAEFPKEGPSILRIQQVVRGDSAAYFCASSPDRGSYEQYFGPGTRLTVT.

The V call is TRBV4-3, the J call TRBJ1-2; 7 bases are a match to TRBD1. CDR1 and CDR2 (germline): LGHNA, YSLEER. The CDR3 has 16 amino acids. Trimming removed 4 bases from V and 2 bases from J; junction bases left unmatched: 10. The CDR3 region has the DNA TGCGCCAGCAGCCCCTATGGACAGGAGGCCAACTATGGCTACACCTTC. It specifies CASSPYGQEANYGYTF.